The rows below give T cell receptor beta chains drawn from one sample of a study of T cell responses to AZD1222 COVID-19 vaccine. Sequencing used immunoSEQ multiplex PCR; TCRdb keeps in-frame clones, though not all of them. The sample lists approximately 120,000 clones; roughly 87% were seen once. This specimen consisted of peripheral blood, obtained on day 0 of MenACWY control vaccination. Receptor source: an adult in good health. The CDR3 runs from the conserved cysteine through the conserved F or W. A D gene is named only where the DNA matches it firmly. Rows give clone size only sometimes, using once, few, many, or a class for an expanded clone.

TRBV18	TRBJ2-5	once	-	CASSPRPDRGSQYF	TGTGCCAGCTCACCTAGGCCCGATCGGGGGTCCCAGTACTTC
TRBV28	TRBJ1-1	-	-	CASRLSGARYTEAFF	TGTGCCAGCAGGCTTTCGGGGGCGCGGTACACTGAAGCTTTCTTT
TRBV27	TRBJ2-7	-	-	CASSINSYEQYF	TGTGCCAGCAGTATAAATTCCTACGAGCAGTACTTC
TRBV2	TRBJ2-5	-	-	CASSQGGRGETQYF	TGTGCCAGCAGCCAAGGGGGGCGGGGTGAGACCCAGTACTTC
TRBV7-8	TRBJ2-1	-	TRBD1	CASTFTQGVYNEQFF	TGTGCCAGCACCTTCACCCAGGGGGTCTACAATGAGCAGTTCTTC
TRBV4-2	TRBJ1-2	-	-	CASSPGAGRSYTF	TGTGCCAGCAGCCCGGGGGCAGGGCGCAGCTACACCTTC
TRBV28	TRBJ1-5	-	TRBD1	CASSFLGTGGNQPQHF	TGTGCCAGCAGTTTCCTCGGGACAGGGGGAAATCAGCCCCAGCATTTT
TRBV24-1	TRBJ1-2	-	-	CATSDLGVNYGYTF	TGTGCCACCAGTGATTTAGGGGTGAACTATGGCTACACCTTC
TRBV19	TRBJ2-2	-	TRBD1	CASSIGTGNTGELFF	TGTGCCAGTAGTATAGGGACAGGGAACACCGGGGAGCTGTTTTTT
TRBV10-3	TRBJ2-5	-	-	CAISLQGEQETQYF	TGTGCCATCAGCTTACAGGGTGAGCAAGAGACCCAGTACTTC
TRBV18	TRBJ1-1	-	-	CASSLGQNTEAFF	TGTGCCAGCTCATTGGGTCAGAACACTGAAGCTTTCTTT
TRBV4-1	TRBJ2-1	-	-	CASSRARGVLIDEQFF	TGCGCCAGCAGCCGAGCCAGGGGGGTCCTGATCGATGAGCAGTTCTTC
TRBV5-1	TRBJ2-3	-	TRBD2	CASSLERGGTDTQYF	TGCGCCAGCAGCTTGGAGCGGGGGGGCACAGATACGCAGTATTTT
TRBV7-2	TRBJ1-1	-	-	CASSLEGNTEAFF	TGTGCCAGCAGCTTAGAGGGGAACACTGAAGCTTTCTTT
TRBV27	TRBJ2-7	-	TRBD1	CASSFKDRGYEQYF	TGTGCCAGCAGTTTTAAGGACAGGGGCTACGAGCAGTACTTC
TRBV7-7	TRBJ2-5	-	TRBD2	CASSLAPSGQETQYF	TGTGCTAGCAGCTTAGCGCCTAGCGGCCAAGAGACCCAGTACTTC
TRBV4-3	TRBJ2-3	once	TRBD2	CASSQDLKRGGDTQYF	TGCGCCAGCAGCCAAGATCTGAAGCGGGGGGGAGATACGCAGTATTTT
TRBV7-2	TRBJ2-7	-	-	CASSWDTTTRGQYF	TGTGCCAGCAGCTGGGACACTACTACGAGGGGGCAGTACTTC
TRBV4-2	TRBJ1-3	-	TRBD1	CASSHTAGTGSGNTIYF	TGTGCCAGCAGCCATACTGCCGGGACAGGGTCTGGAAACACCATATATTTT
TRBV18	TRBJ2-7	-	-	CASQEGRGIGTYEQYF	TGTGCCAGCCAGGAGGGTCGGGGAATTGGGACCTACGAGCAGTACTTC
TRBV9	TRBJ1-1	-	-	CASSATGRNTEAFF	TGTGCCAGCAGCGCAACAGGGAGGAACACTGAAGCTTTCTTT
TRBV6-1	TRBJ2-1	once	TRBD2	CASSGPASGGANEQFF	TGTGCCAGCAGTGGGCCGGCCAGCGGGGGGGCCAATGAGCAGTTCTTC
TRBV7-6	TRBJ2-5	-	-	CASSLATGYQETQYF	TGTGCCAGCAGCTTAGCCACAGGGTACCAAGAGACCCAGTACTTC
TRBV19	TRBJ1-5	-	-	CASSATYQPQHF	TGTGCCAGTAGTGCGACTTATCAGCCCCAGCATTTT
TRBV11-3	TRBJ1-1	-	-	CASSETGIGTEAFF	TGTGCCAGCAGCGAAACAGGGATAGGGACTGAAGCTTTCTTT
TRBV4-3	TRBJ1-2	few	-	CASSQDRGGANYGYTF	TGCGCCAGCAGCCAAGATCGCGGGGGAGCTAACTATGGCTACACCTTC
TRBV6-6	TRBJ1-4	-	TRBD1	CASSRFRGTENEKLFF	TGTGCCAGCAGTCGCTTCCGAGGGACAGAGAATGAAAAACTGTTTTTT
TRBV6-2/TRBV6-3	TRBJ2-3	-	-	CASSYPPGGNTQYF	TGTGCCAGCAGTTACCCGCCAGGGGGGAATACGCAGTATTTT
TRBV12-3/TRBV12-4	TRBJ1-2	few	-	CASSPGERGYTF	TGTGCCAGCTCGCCAGGGGAACGGGGCTACACCTTC
TRBV21-1	TRBJ2-5	-	-	CASSHSGGRETQYF	TGTGCCAGTTCCCATTCAGGGGGTAGAGAGACCCAGTACTTC
TRBV28	TRBJ2-1	-	TRBD2	CASSFPGASGGNEQFF	TGTGCCAGCAGTTTTCCTGGGGCTAGCGGAGGAAATGAGCAGTTCTTC
TRBV18	TRBJ1-2	once	-	CANSPGPSGVRFYGYTF	TGTGCCAACTCACCTGGTCCATCAGGGGTGCGGTTCTATGGCTACACCTTC
TRBV4-3	TRBJ1-5	-	-	CASSQDFRTDNQPQHF	TGCGCCAGCAGCCAAGATTTCCGGACTGATAATCAGCCCCAGCATTTT
TRBV19	TRBJ1-2	-	TRBD1	CASSMEEGDRAMIGYGYTF	TGTGCCAGTAGTATGGAGGAGGGGGACAGGGCGATGATCGGCTATGGCTACACCTTC
TRBV21-1	TRBJ2-3	-	-	CASSKVGQTTDTQYF	TGTGCCAGCAGCAAGGTGGGACAGACCACAGATACGCAGTATTTT
TRBV19	TRBJ1-3	-	-	CASSIHSPLYLSSGNTIYF	TGTGCCAGTAGTATCCACTCTCCGCTGTACCTCAGCTCTGGAAACACCATATATTTT